The 17 T cell receptor beta chains below all came from one sample that was sequenced in a study of blood T cell repertoires in COVID-19. Assay: immunoSEQ multiplex PCR; the TCRdb copy retains only in-frame clones and omits some. The sample has 250,000 to 300,000 clones, around four fifths seen once; the top ten hold approximately 4.3%. The sample consisted of PBMCs or T cells enriched from blood (not recorded which). The receptors derive from a man under 40 with acute COVID-19.

This clone turned up a few times. The chain has TRBV7-9 and TRBJ1-2, with D perhaps matching TRBD1 (5 bases). Germline lookup yields CDR1 SEHNR and CDR2 FQNEAQ (reference sequence). The CDR3 consists of 13 residues. V lost 10 bases and J 1 base, leaving 13 bases between the germline ends. CDR3 sequence reads: CATADRYNYGYTF. The CDR3 DNA is TGTGCCACTGCTGACAGATATAACTATGGCTACACCTTC. Using reference TRBV7-9 and TRBJ1-2 for the parts outside the CDR3, the full variable domain is DTGVSQNPRHKITKRGQNVTFRCDPISEHNRLYWYRQTLGQGPEFLTYFQNEAQLEKSRLLSDRFSAERPKGSFSTLEIQRTEQGDSAMYLCATADRYNYGYTFGSGTRLTVV.

This chain connects TRBV28 to TRBJ1-2; D remains ambiguous. In germline, CDR1 is MDHEN, CDR2 SYDVKM. The CDR3 loop spans 13 amino acids. V lost 5 bases and J 7 bases, leaving 14 bases between the germline ends. CDR3 loop: CASSTYNDFGYTF. The DNA for the CDR3 is TGTGCCAGCAGTACGTACAATGATTTTGGCTACACCTTC.

V is TRBV28 and J is TRBJ1-4; 8 bases fit TRBD1. The V and J ends lost 6 bases and 6 bases, in that order; junction bases with no gene match: 12. CDR1 and CDR2 (germline): MDHEN, SYDVKM. There are 16 residues in the CDR3. The CDR3 loop is CASSSQGAPDYEKLFF. CDR3 coding DNA: TGTGCCAGCAGCTCCCAGGGGGCGCCCGACTATGAAAAACTGTTTTTT. Based on the CDR3 plus reference TRBV28 and TRBJ1-4, the full variable domain is DVKVTQSSRYLVKRTGEKVFLECVQDMDHENMFWYRQDPGLGLRLIYFSYDVKMKEKGDIPEGYSVSREKKERFSLILESASTNQTSMYLCASSSQGAPDYEKLFFGSGTQLSVL.

This clone appeared once. The chain recombines TRBV9 with TRBJ2-5; D unresolved. The V end was cut by 0 bases, the J end by 2 bases, with 8 bases between. Germline lookup yields CDR1 SGDLS and CDR2 YYNGEE. The CDR3 runs to 14 residues. In DNA, the CDR3 is TGTGCCAGCAGCGTAGGGCGGATACAAGAGACCCAGTACTTC. Translating gives CASSVGRIQETQYF. Full variable domain (rest looked up from reference TRBV9 and TRBJ2-5): DSGVTQTPKHLITATGQRVTLRCSPRSGDLSVYWYQQSLDQGLQFLIQYYNGEERAKGNILERFSAQQFPDLHSELNLSSLELGDSALYFCASSVGRIQETQYFGPGTRLLVL.

This sequence joins TRBV6-5 and TRBJ1-1, with 8 bases matching TRBD1. The germline V gene encodes CDR1 MNHEY and CDR2 SVGAGI. This CDR3 has 14 amino acids. The trim removed 3 bases at V and 5 bases at J, leaving 5 bases unmatched. In nucleotides, the CDR3 is TGTGCCAGCAGTTATCAGGGGGCTAGGACTGAAGCTTTCTTT. The encoded protein is CASSYQGARTEAFF.

The chain carries TRBV10-3 and TRBJ2-3; 7 nucleotides match TRBD2. Germline V gene data show CDR1 as ENHRY and CDR2 as SYGVKD. V dropped 4 bases and J dropped 3; count of bases not matched to a gene: 4. This CDR3 has 14 residues. The CDR3 reads CAISGGGKTDTQYF. In DNA, the CDR3 is TGTGCCATCAGTGGGGGGGGGAAAACAGATACGCAGTATTTT.

The chain combines TRBV7-6 with TRBJ2-1; 8 nucleotides line up with TRBD1. V lost 6 bases to trimming and J lost 7 bases; unmatched junction nucleotides: 8. The CDR3 is 14 amino acids. Germline V gene sequence: CDR1 SGHVS, CDR2 FNYEAQ. This CDR3 reads CASSLNRGKNEQFF. CDR3 nucleotides: TGTGCCAGCAGTCTGAACAGGGGGAAGAATGAGCAGTTCTTC.

This clone was observed a few times. The J gene is TRBJ2-2, the V gene TRBV28; 11 bases match TRBD2. There are 18 residues in the CDR3. Losses at the gene ends were 4 bases for V and 1 base for J; bases not matched to a gene: 8. Germline V gene sequence: CDR1 MDHEN, CDR2 SYDVKM. CDR3 residues: CASSSGQTSGENTGELFF. CDR3 bases: TGTGCCAGCAGTTCCGGACAGACTAGCGGGGAGAACACCGGGGAGCTGTTTTTT. The whole variable domain, filled in from reference TRBV28 and TRBJ2-2, reads DVKVTQSSRYLVKRTGEKVFLECVQDMDHENMFWYRQDPGLGLRLIYFSYDVKMKEKGDIPEGYSVSREKKERFSLILESASTNQTSMYLCASSSGQTSGENTGELFFGEGSRLTVL.

This clone was detected many times. The rearrangement uses TRBV6-4 and TRBJ2-3; tentative D call: TRBD2 (7 bases). Between the trimmed V and J ends, which lost 2 bases and 2 bases, there was a span of 8 bases. CDR1 and CDR2 (germline): MRHNA, SNTAGT. This CDR3 is 14 amino acids long. The chain's CDR3 is CASSDGGATDTQYF. For the CDR3, the DNA is TGTGCCAGCAGTGACGGGGGGGCCACAGATACGCAGTATTTT.

This clone was seen just once. The chain employs TRBV11-2 and TRBJ1-3, with 7 bases identical to TRBD1. Germline loops: CDR1 SGHAT, CDR2 FQNNGV. The CDR3 length is 16 residues. Trimming cost V 3 bases and J 4 bases; bases outside gene matches: 9. CDR3 coding DNA: TGTGCCAGCAGCTTTTGGTCAGGGGGATTAGGAAACACCATATATTTT. It is translated as CASSFWSGGLGNTIYF.

This clone was observed a handful of times. The rearrangement links TRBV16 to TRBJ1-2, with unresolved D. Germline CDR1 KGHSY, CDR2 FQNENV. V lost 2 bases, J lost 2 bases, and 15 bases lay in between. The CDR3 is 16 residues long. CDR3 sequence reads: CASSQNEYGGNYGYTF. CDR3 sequence (DNA): TGTGCCAGCAGCCAAAATGAATACGGAGGCAACTATGGCTACACCTTC.

The V and J genes are TRBV6-5 and TRBJ2-7; 10 bases are shared with TRBD2. Germline V CDR1 and CDR2: MNHEY, SVGAGI. The CDR3 totals 15 residues. Germline trimming cut 2 bases from V and 6 bases from J; bases unmatched to any gene: 7. The CDR3 DNA is TGTGCCAGCAGTTACGGGCTAGCGGGGGATAGCGAGCAGTACGTC. Translated: CASSYGLAGDSEQYV.

The CDR3 DNA reads as TGTGCCAGCAGCACGAAACAGGGAGATGGAAACATTCAGTACTTC. It is translated as CASSTKQGDGNIQYF. The chain recombines TRBV7-2 with TRBJ2-4, with D tentatively TRBD1 (6 bases). The CDR3 is 15 amino acids. Germline V CDR1 and CDR2: SGHTA, FQGNSA. V was clipped by 5 bases and J by 6 bases, with 17 bases between them.

This clone was picked up many times. This sequence joins TRBV9 and TRBJ2-1, with D uncertain. Germline CDR1 SGDLS, CDR2 YYNGEE. Trimming left V 0 bases short and J 4 bases short, with 8 bases between. This CDR3 spans 14 amino acids. CDR3 DNA sequence: TGTGCCAGCAGCGTAGCGGGTTTGTACAATGAGCAGTTCTTC. It translates to CASSVAGLYNEQFF.

The chain carries TRBV9 and TRBJ1-5; D is unclear. CDR3 length: 16 residues. From germline, CDR1 is SGDLS and CDR2 YYNGEE. The V end lost 2 bases, the J end lost 11 bases, and 23 bases lay between the germline ends. Here the CDR3 reads CASSVGLGSGLMAQHF. Written as DNA, the CDR3 is TGTGCCAGCAGCGTCGGACTGGGGTCGGGGTTAATGGCCCAGCATTTT.

This chain uses TRBV5-4 with TRBJ1-5, with D perhaps matching TRBD1 (5 bases). In germline, CDR1 is SGHNT, CDR2 YYREEE (reference sequence). V was shortened by 0 bases and J by 3 bases, with 10 bases between the two germline ends. The CDR3 is made up of 15 amino acids. The CDR3 is CASSLGAGFNQPQHF. The CDR3 coding sequence is TGTGCCAGCAGCTTGGGGGCAGGGTTCAATCAGCCCCAGCATTTT. Supplemented by reference TRBV5-4 and TRBJ1-5, the full variable domain reads ETGVTQSPTHLIKTRGQQVTLRCSSQSGHNTVSWYQQALGQGPQFIFQYYREEENGRGNFPPRFSGLQFPNYSSELNVNALELDDSALYLCASSLGAGFNQPQHFGDGTRLSIL.

This chain uses TRBV7-3 with TRBJ1-5; D is possibly TRBD1 (5 bases). The CDR3 has 13 residues. Germline V gives CDR1 SGHTA, CDR2 FQGTGA. V gave up 4 bases and J gave up 6 bases, with 10 bases separating them. Here the CDR3 reads CASSWGVGQPQHF. The CDR3 region has the DNA TGTGCCAGCAGCTGGGGGGTGGGTCAGCCCCAGCATTTT.